The 4 T cell receptor beta chains in this list originate from one sample, sequenced in a study of tumor and adjacent non-tumor tissue in lung cancer (dated by TCRdb to the late 2010s). Bulk unsorted tissue served as the source for RNA extraction, and RNA quality was assessed using a NanoDrop ND-1000 and an Agilent 2100. For the normal lung samples, distant non-tumor tissue was collected more than 3 cm away from the tumor edge. The library was generated by multiplex PCR. Instrument used: Illumina HiSeq 2500. TCRbeta libraries were built by three rounds of nested PCR using primers (Table S4), following protocols modified from ARM-PCR. In TCRdb, the public reads were trimmed at Q25 with fastp and aligned with MiXCR, with productive beta chains retained. Duplicate CDR3 protein sequences are folded into a single record with the most common DNA and genes. Recorded for this sample are 85,000 to 130,000 distinct CDR3 sequences; roughly 60% of them occurred a single time. The ten biggest clones cover approximately 18% of the sample.

The sequenced sample consisted of distant non-tumor lung tissue. Receptor source: a man younger than 45 with non-small cell lung cancer.

The gene calls are TRBV20-1 and TRBJ1-3, with unresolved D. Per the germline V gene, CDR1 is DFQATT and CDR2 is SNEGSKA (reference sequence). The CDR3 covers 13 residues. The CDR3 sequence is CGDKQLSGNTIYF. The DNA for the CDR3 is TGCGGTGATAAGCAACTGTCTGGAAACACCATATATTTT.

This CDR3 reads CASSLEQGSTYEQYF. The CDR3 coding sequence is TGTGCCAGCAGTTTGGAACAGGGGAGCACCTACGAGCAGTACTTC. The chain links TRBV6-5 to TRBJ2-7; the match to TRBD1 covers 7 bases. This CDR3 is 15 amino acids long. Germline CDR1 MNHEY, CDR2 SVGAGI. Losses at the gene ends were 4 bases for V and 2 bases for J; bases not matched to a gene: 8.

This clonotype was observed many times. The J gene is TRBJ2-5, the V gene TRBV4-2, with 14 bases identical to TRBD2. CDR1 is LGHNA, CDR2 YNFKEQ, per germline. This CDR3 has 19 residues. J lost 2 bases, V lost 0 bases, and 8 bases had no gene match. CDR3 residues: CASSQDRGLAGGPQETQYF. Written as DNA, the CDR3 is TGTGCCAGCAGCCAAGATCGCGGACTAGCGGGAGGCCCACAAGAGACCCAGTACTTC.

The chain recombines TRBV20-1 with TRBJ2-1; weak D call: TRBD2 (6 bases). CDR1 DFQATT and CDR2 SNEGSKA come from the germline V gene (reference sequence). This CDR3 has 13 residues. Trimming stripped 8 bases from V and 9 bases from J, with 20 bases between. The CDR3 spells CSTGTGRRGEQFF. The CDR3 DNA reads TGCAGTACCGGGACTGGCAGGAGAGGTGAGCAGTTCTTC.